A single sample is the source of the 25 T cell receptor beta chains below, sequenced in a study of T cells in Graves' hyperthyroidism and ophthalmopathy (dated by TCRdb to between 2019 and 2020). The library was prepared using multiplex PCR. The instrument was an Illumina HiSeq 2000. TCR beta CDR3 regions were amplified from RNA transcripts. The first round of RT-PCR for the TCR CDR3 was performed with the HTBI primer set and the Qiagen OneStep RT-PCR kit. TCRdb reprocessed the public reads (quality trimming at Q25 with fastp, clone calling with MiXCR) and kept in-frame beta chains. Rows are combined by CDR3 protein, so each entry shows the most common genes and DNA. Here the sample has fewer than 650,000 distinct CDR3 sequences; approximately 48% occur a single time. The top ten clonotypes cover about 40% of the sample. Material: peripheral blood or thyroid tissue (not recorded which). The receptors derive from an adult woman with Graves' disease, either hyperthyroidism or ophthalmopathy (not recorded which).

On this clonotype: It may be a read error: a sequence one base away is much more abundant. CDR3 DNA sequence: TGCAGGTTCCCCTTCGGGGGCCTTACCTACGAGCAGTACTTC. This translates into CRFPFGGLTYEQYF. The chain carries TRBV29-1 and TRBJ2-7; D is possibly TRBD1 or TRBD2 (6 bases each). The V gene's germline CDR1 is SQVTM and CDR2 ANQGSEA. This CDR3 has 14 residues.

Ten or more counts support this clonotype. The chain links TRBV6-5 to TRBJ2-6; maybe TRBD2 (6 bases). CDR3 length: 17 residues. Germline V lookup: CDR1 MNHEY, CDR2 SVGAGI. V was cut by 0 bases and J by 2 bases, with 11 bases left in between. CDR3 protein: CASSYSEGSAGANVLTF. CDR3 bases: TGTGCCAGCAGTTACTCGGAGGGATCAGCTGGGGCCAACGTCCTGACTTTC.

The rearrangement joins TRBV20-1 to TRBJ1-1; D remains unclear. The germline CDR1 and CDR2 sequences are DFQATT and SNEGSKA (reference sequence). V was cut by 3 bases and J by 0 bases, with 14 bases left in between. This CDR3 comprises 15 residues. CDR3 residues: CSASSLTRMNTEAFF. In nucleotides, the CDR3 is TGCAGTGCTAGTTCCCTCACAAGAATGAACACTGAAGCTTTCTTT.

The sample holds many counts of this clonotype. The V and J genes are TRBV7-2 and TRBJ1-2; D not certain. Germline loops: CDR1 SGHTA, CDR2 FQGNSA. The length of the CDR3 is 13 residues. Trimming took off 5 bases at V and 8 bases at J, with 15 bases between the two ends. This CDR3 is CASSPNRALGYTF. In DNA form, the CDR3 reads TGTGCCAGCAGCCCTAACCGGGCTCTCGGCTACACCTTC.

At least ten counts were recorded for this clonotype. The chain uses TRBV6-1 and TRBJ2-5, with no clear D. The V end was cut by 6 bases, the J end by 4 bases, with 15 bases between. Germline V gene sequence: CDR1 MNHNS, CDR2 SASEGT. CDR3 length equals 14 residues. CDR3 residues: CASRGLERGETQYF. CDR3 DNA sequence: TGTGCCAGCAGGGGGTTGGAGCGAGGAGAGACCCAGTACTTC.

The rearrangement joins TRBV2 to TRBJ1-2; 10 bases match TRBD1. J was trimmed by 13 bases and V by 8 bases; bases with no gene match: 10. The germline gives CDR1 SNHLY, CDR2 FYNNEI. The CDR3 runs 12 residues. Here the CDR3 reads CASRDRGTSGTF. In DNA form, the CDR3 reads TGTGCCAGCCGGGACAGGGGCACCTCGGGCACCTTC. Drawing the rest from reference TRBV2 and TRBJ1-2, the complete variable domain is EPEVTQTPSHQVTQMGQEVILRCVPISNHLYFYWYRQILGQKVEFLVSFYNNEISEKSEIFDDQFSVERPDGSNFTLKIRSTKLEDSAMYFCASRDRGTSGTFGSGTRLTVV.

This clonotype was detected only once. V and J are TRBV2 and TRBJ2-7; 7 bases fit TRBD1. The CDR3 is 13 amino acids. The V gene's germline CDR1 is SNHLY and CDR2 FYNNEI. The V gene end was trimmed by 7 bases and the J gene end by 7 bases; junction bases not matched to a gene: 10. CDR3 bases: TGTGCCAGCAAAGTAACAGGGGTTGAAGAGCAGTACTTC. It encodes CASKVTGVEEQYF.

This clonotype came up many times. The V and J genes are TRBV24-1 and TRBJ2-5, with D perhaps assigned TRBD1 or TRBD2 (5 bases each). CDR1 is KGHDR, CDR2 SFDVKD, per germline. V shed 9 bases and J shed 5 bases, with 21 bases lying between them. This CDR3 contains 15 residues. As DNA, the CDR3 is TGTGCCACCGGAGTTACCACCGGGACCGGGGAGACCCAGTACTTC. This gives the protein CATGVTTGTGETQYF.

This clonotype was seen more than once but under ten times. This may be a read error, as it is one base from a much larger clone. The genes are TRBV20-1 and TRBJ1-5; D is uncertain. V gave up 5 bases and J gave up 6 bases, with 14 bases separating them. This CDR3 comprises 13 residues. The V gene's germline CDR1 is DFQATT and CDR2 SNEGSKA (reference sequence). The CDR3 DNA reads TGCAGTGCTTCGGACGTTCTAGGTCAGCCCCAGCATTTT. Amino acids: CSASDVLGQPQHF.

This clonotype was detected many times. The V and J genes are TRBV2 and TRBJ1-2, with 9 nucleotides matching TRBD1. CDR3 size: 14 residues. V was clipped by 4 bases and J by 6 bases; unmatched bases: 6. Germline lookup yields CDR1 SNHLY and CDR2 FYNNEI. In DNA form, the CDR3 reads TGTGCCAGCAGTGCTACAGGGACAGGGCATGGCTACACCTTC. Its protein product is CASSATGTGHGYTF.

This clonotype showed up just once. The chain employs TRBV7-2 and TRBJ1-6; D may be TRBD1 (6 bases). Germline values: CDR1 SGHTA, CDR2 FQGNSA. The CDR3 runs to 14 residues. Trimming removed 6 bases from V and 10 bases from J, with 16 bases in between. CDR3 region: CASSSGTRESPLHF. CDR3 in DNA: TGTGCCAGCAGTTCCGGGACAAGGGAATCACCCCTCCACTTT.

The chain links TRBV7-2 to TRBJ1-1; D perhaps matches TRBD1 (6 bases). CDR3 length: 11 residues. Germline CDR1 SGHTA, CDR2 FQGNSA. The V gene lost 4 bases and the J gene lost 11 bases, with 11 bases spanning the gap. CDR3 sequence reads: CASSSQGRAFF. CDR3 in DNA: TGTGCCAGCAGCTCTCAGGGGCGCGCTTTCTTT.

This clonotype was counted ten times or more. CDR3 nucleotides: TGCGCCAGCAGCTTGGAGGCGTCCCTTTCTGAAGCTTTCTTT. Translating gives CASSLEASLSEAFF. The chain combines TRBV5-1 with TRBJ1-1; D unresolved. V lost 0 bases and J 6 bases, leaving 12 bases between the germline ends. The germline V gene has CDR1 SGHRS and CDR2 YFSETQ. The CDR3 has 14 residues.

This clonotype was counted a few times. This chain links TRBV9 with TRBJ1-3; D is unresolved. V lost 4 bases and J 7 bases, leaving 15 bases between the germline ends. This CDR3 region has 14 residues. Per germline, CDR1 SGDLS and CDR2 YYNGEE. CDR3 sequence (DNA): TGTGCCAGCAGCTTTGGATCGATGGCGAACACCATATATTTT. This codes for CASSFGSMANTIYF.

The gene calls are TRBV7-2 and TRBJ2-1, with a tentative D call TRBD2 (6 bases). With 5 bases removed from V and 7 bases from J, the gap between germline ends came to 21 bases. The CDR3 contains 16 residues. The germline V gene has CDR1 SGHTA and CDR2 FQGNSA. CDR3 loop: CASSRAGPPGSNEQFF. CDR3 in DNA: TGTGCCAGCAGCCGTGCGGGACCCCCCGGGTCAAATGAGCAGTTCTTC.

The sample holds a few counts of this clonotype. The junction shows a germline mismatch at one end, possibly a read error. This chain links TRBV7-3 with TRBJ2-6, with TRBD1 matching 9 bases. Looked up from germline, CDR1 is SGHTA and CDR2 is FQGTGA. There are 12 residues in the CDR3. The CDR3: CASSQGANTEAF. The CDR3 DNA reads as TGTGCCAGCTCACAGGGGGCGAACACTGAAGCTTTC.

CDR3 sequence (DNA): TGCAGCGTTGAAGGGGGAATTCGGCAGTACTTC. Residues: CSVEGGIRQYF. The genes are TRBV29-1 and TRBJ2-7; D not certain. The germline V gene has CDR1 SQVTM and CDR2 ANQGSEA. V was cut by 1 base and J by 9 bases, with 10 bases left in between. This CDR3 is 11 amino acids long.

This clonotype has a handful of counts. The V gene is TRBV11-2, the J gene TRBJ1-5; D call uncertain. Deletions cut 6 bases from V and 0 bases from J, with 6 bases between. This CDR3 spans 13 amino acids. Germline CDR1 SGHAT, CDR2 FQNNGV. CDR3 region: CASRLNSNQPQHF. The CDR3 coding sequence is TGTGCCAGCAGACTGAATAGCAATCAGCCCCAGCATTTT.

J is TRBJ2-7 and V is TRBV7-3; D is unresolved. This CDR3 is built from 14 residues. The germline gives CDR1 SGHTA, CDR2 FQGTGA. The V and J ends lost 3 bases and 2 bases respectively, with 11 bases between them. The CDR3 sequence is CASSLGLFPYEQYF. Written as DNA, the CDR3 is TGTGCCAGCAGCTTGGGTCTGTTCCCCTACGAGCAGTACTTC. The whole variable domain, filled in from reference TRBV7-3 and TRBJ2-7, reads GAGVSQTPSNKVTEKGKYVELRCDPISGHTALYWYRQSLGQGPEFLIYFQGTGAADDSGLPNDRFFAVRPEGSVSTLKIQRTERGDSAVYLCASSLGLFPYEQYFGPGTRLTVT.

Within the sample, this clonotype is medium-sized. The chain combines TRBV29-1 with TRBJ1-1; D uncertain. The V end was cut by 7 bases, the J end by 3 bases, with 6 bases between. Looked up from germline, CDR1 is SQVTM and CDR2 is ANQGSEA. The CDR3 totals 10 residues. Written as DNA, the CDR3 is TGCAGCGGTTCCGACACTGAAGCTTTCTTT. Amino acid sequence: CSGSDTEAFF.

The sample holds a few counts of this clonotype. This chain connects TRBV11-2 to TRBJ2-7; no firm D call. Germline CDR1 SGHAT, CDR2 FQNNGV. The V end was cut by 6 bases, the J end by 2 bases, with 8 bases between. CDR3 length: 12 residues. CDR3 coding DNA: TGTGCCAGCAGTTCCCCCACCTACGAGCAGTACTTC. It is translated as CASSSPTYEQYF.

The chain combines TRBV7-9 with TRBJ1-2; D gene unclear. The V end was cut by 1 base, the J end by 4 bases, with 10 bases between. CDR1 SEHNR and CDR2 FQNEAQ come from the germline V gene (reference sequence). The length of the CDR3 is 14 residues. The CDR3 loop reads CASSLVEGSYGYTF. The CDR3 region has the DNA TGTGCCAGCAGCTTAGTAGAGGGAAGCTATGGCTACACCTTC.

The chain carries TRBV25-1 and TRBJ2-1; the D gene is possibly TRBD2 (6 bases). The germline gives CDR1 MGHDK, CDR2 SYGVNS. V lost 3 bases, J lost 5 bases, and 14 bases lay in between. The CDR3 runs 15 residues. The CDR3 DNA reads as TGTGCCAGCAGTGATTCCCAGCGGGTTAACAATGAGCAGTTCTTC. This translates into CASSDSQRVNNEQFF.

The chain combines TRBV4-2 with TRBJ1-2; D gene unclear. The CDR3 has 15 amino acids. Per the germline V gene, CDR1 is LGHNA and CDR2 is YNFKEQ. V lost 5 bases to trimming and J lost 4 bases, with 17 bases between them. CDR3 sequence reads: CASSDQSERVYGYTF. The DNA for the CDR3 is TGTGCCAGCAGCGACCAATCGGAGCGTGTCTATGGCTACACCTTC.

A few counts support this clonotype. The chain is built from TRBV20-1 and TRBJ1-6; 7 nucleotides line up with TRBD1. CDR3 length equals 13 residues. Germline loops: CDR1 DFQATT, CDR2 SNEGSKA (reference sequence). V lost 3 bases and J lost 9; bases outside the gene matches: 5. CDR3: CSARTGSTSPLHF. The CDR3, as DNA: TGCAGTGCTAGGACAGGGTCGACTTCACCCCTCCACTTT.